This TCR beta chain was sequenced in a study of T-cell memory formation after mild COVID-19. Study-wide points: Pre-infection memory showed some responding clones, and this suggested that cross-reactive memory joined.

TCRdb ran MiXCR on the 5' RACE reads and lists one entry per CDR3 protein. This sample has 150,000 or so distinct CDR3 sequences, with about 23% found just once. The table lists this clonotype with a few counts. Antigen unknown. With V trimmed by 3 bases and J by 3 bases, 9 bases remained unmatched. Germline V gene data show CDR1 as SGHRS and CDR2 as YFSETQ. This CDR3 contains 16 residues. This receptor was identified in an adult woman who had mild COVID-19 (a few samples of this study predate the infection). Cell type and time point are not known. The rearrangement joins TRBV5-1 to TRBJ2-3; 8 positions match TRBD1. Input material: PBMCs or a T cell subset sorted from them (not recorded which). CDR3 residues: CASSWGDRGSTDTQYF. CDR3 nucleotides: TGCGCCAGCAGCTGGGGTGACAGGGGTAGTACAGATACGCAGTATTTT. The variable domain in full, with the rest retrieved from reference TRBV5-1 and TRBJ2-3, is KAGVTQTPRYLIKTRGQQVTLSCSPISGHRSVSWYQQTPGQGLQFLFEYFSETQRNKGNFPGRFSGRQFSNSRSEMNVSTLELGDSALYLCASSWGDRGSTDTQYFGPGTRLTVL.